The 5 T cell receptor beta chains below come from one sample, sequenced in a study of CD8 T cells in ankylosing spondylitis. TCRdb called the 5' RACE reads again in MiXCR, with one record for every CDR3 protein. The sample lists 250,000 to 350,000 distinct CDR3 sequences, less than 25% seen once, with 3% to 4% in the top ten. The specimen sequenced was blood, either unsorted or a sorted T cell fraction (not recorded which). Source of these receptors: a female donor with ankylosing spondylitis or in good health (not recorded which).

The sample holds a few counts of this clonotype. In nucleotides, the CDR3 is TGCAGTGCTAGGGAGGCCCACCTCAACTTCTTC. Translated, it gives CSAREAHLNFF. The chain recombines TRBV20-1 with TRBJ2-1, with D perhaps TRBD2 (5 bases). The germline V and J ends were trimmed by 3 bases and 16 bases, with 16 bases remaining between them. Germline CDR1 is DFQATT and CDR2 is SNEGSKA (reference sequence). The CDR3 has 11 residues.

This chain connects TRBV5-1 to TRBJ2-1; D perhaps matches TRBD1 (6 bases). In germline, CDR1 is SGHRS, CDR2 YFSETQ. V lost 4 bases and J 2 bases, leaving 19 bases between the germline ends. The CDR3 runs 17 residues. The CDR3 DNA is TGCGCCAGCAGCCCCTTTAGGGGGACCGGCACCTACAATGAGCAGTTCTTC. Translated, it gives CASSPFRGTGTYNEQFF.

This clonotype was counted many times. The rearrangement uses TRBV9 and TRBJ2-3, with 7 bases identical to TRBD2. V was pared by 0 bases and J by 2 bases, with 6 bases of the junction left unmatched. The CDR3 is 16 residues long. Germline lookup yields CDR1 SGDLS and CDR2 YYNGEE. Written as DNA, the CDR3 is TGTGCCAGCAGCGTAGTTAGCGGGCACGACACAGATACGCAGTATTTT. It translates to CASSVVSGHDTDTQYF.

The rearrangement links TRBV20-1 to TRBJ2-3; no clear D gene. Germline CDR1 DFQATT, CDR2 SNEGSKA (reference sequence). With 1 base removed from V and 0 bases from J, the gap between germline ends came to 8 bases. The CDR3 is 14 residues long. The CDR3 DNA is TGCAGTGCTAGAGTGGGCAGTAGCACAGATACGCAGTATTTT. Its protein is CSARVGSSTDTQYF.

This chain connects TRBV11-2 to TRBJ2-3, with a weak D call TRBD2 (6 bases). Germline CDR1 SGHAT, CDR2 FQNNGV. The CDR3 covers 16 residues. V was pared by 3 bases and J by 0 bases, with 13 bases between. CDR3 nucleotides: TGTGCCAGCAGCTTGGGGGGAGGAGTTAGCACAGATACGCAGTATTTT. Translated, it gives CASSLGGGVSTDTQYF. Based on the CDR3 plus reference TRBV11-2 and TRBJ2-3, the full variable domain is EAGVAQSPRYKIIEKRQSVAFWCNPISGHATLYWYQQILGQGPKLLIQFQNNGVVDDSQLPKDRFSAERLKGVDSTLKIQPAKLEDSAVYLCASSLGGGVSTDTQYFGPGTRLTVL.